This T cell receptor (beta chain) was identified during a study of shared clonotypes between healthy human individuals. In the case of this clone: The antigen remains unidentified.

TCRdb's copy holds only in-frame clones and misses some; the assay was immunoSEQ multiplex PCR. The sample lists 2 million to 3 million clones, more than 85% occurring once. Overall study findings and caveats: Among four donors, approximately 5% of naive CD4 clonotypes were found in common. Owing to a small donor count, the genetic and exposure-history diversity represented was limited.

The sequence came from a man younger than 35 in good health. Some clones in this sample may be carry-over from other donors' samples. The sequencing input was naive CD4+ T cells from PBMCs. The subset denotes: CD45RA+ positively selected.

CDR3 coding DNA: TGCGCCAGCAGCTTGAGGGAAATGACAGATACGCAGTATTTT. It specifies CASSLREMTDTQYF. The chain employs TRBV5-1 and TRBJ2-3; D unresolved. CDR3 size: 14 residues. CDR1 is SGHRS and CDR2 is YFSETQ in the germline V gene. The V end lost 1 base, the J end lost 3 bases, and 9 bases lay between the germline ends.